This T cell receptor (beta chain) was sequenced during a study of T cell responses to AZD1222 COVID-19 vaccine. Study-wide findings and caveats: Breadth and depth of Spike-specific TCRs rose after two AZD1222 doses. Without day 14 samples, only post-peak T cell repertoires were studied.

The CDR3 totals 14 residues. Per the germline V gene, CDR1 is SGHDT and CDR2 is YYEEEE. Trimming cost V 4 bases and J 3 bases, with 13 bases left between them. Comment on this clone: Antigen unknown.

The repertoire was sequenced with immunoSEQ multiplex PCR; TCRdb's copy has only in-frame clones and lacks some. This table has about 140,000 clones, approximately 90% appearing once. This sample comprised peripheral blood, obtained 28 days after the second AZD1222 dose. The sequence was collected from an adult who received the AZD1222 COVID-19 vaccine. The genes are TRBV5-6 and TRBJ1-1; D is ambiguous. CDR3 nucleotide sequence: TGTGCCAGCAGCGGGGAGGGTCGGGACACTGAAGCTTTCTTT. It codes for CASSGEGRDTEAFF.